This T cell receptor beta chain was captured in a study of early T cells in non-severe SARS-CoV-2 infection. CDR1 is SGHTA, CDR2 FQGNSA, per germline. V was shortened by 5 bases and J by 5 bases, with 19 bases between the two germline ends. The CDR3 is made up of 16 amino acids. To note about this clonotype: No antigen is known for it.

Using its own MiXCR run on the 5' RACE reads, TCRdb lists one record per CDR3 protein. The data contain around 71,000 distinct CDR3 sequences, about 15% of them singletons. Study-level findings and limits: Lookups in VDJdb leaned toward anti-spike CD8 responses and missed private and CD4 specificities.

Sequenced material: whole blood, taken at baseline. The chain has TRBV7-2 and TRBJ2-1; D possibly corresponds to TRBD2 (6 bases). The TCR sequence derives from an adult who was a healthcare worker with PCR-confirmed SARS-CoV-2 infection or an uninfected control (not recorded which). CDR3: CASSPLPGRIDNEQFF. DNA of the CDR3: TGTGCCAGCAGCCCGCTCCCCGGGAGAATAGACAATGAGCAGTTCTTC.